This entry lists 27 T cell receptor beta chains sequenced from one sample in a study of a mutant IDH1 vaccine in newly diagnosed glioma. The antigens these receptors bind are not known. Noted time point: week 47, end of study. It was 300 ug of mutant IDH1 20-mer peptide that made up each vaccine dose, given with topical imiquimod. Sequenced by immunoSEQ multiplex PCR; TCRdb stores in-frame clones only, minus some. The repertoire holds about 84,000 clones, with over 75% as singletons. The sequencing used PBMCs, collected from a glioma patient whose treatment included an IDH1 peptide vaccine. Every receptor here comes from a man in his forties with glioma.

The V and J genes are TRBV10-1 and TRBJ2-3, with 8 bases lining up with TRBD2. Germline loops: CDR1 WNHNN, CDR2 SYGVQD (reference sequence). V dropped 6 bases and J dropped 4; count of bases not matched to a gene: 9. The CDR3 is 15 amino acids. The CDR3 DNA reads TGCGCCAGCAGAGAACAAGCGGGAGTATCAGATACGCAGTATTTT. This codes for CASREQAGVSDTQYF.

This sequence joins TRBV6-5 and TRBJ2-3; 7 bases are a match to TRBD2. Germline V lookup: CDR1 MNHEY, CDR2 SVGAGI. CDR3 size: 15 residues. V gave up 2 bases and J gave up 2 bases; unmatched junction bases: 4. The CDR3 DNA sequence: TGTGCCAGCAGTTACGGAGCGGGAATCACAGATACGCAGTATTTT. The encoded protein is CASSYGAGITDTQYF.

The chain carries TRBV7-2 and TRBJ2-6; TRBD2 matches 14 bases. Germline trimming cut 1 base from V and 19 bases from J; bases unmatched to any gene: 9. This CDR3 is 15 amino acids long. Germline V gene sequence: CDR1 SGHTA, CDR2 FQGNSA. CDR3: CASSLGTSGRRYITF. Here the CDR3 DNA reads TGTGCCAGCAGCTTAGGGACTAGCGGGAGGCGGTACATTACTTTC.

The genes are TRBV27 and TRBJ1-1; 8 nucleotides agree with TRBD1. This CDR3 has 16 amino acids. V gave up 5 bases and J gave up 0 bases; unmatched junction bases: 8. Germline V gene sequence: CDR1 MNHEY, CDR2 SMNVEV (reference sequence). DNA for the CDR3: TGTGCCAGCAGTGCCCTGACAGGGGCGATGAACACTGAAGCTTTCTTT. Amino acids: CASSALTGAMNTEAFF.

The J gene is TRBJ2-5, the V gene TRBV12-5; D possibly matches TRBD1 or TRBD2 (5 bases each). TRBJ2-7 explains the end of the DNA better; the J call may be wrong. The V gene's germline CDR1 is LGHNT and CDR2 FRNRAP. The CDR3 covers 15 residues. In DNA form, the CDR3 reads TGTGCTAGTGGTTCCACACAGGTGGGAGCCTACGAGCAGTACTTC. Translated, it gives CASGSTQVGAYEQYF.

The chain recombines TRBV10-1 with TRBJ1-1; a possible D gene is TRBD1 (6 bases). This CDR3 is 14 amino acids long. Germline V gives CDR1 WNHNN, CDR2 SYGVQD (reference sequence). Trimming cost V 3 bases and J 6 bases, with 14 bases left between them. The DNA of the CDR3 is TGCGCCAGCAGTGACCAAAACAGGGTCCCTGAAGCTTTCTTT. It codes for CASSDQNRVPEAFF.

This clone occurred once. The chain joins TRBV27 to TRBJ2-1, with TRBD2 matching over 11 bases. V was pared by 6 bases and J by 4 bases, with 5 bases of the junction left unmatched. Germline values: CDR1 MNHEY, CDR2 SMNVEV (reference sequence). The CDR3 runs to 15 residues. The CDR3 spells CASSPGTSGYNEQFF. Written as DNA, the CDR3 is TGTGCCAGCAGCCCCGGGACTAGCGGTTACAATGAGCAGTTCTTC.

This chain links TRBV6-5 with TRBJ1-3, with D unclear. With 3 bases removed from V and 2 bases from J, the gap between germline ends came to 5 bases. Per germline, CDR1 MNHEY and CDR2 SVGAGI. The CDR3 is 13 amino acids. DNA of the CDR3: TGTGCCAGCAGTTATACAGCTGGAAACACCATATATTTT. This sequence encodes CASSYTAGNTIYF.

In nucleotides, the CDR3 is TGTGCCGGAGGTATTGGGACAGGCGAATTAGGGGGCTACACCTTC. The encoded protein is CAGGIGTGELGGYTF. V and J are TRBV7-2 and TRBJ1-2, with 8 bases fitting TRBD1. Per germline, CDR1 SGHTA and CDR2 FQGNSA. This CDR3 region has 15 residues. J lost 8 bases, V lost 11 bases, and 19 bases had no gene match.

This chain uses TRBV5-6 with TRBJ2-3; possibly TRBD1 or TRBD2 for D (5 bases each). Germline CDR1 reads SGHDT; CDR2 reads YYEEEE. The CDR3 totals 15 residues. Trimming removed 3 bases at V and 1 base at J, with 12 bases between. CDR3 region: CASSSGLGGTDTQYF. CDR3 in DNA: TGTGCCAGCAGCTCGGGGTTGGGGGGCACAGATACGCAGTATTTT.

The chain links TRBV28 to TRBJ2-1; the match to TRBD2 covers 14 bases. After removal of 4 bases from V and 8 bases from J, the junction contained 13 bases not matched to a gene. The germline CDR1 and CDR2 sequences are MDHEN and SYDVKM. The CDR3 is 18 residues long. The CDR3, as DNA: TGTGCCAGCAGTTCTGCAACGGGGACTAGCGGGAGTATAGATGAGCAGTTCTTC. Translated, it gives CASSSATGTSGSIDEQFF.

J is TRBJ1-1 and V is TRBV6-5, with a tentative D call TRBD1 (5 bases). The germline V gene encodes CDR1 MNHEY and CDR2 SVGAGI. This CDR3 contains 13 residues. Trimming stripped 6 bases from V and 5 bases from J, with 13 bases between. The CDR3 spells CASSFGTATEAFF. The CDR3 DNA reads TGTGCCAGCAGCTTTGGGACGGCGACTGAAGCTTTCTTT.

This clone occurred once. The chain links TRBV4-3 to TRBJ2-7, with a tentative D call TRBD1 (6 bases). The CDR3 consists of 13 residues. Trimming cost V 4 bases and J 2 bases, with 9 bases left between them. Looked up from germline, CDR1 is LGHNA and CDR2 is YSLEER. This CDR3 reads CASSPGQTYEQYF. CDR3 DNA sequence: TGCGCCAGCAGCCCTGGACAGACCTACGAGCAGTACTTC.

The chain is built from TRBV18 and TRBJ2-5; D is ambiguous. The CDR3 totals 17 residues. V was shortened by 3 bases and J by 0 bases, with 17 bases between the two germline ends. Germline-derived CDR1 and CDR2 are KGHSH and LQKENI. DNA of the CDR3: TGTGCCAGCTCACCCCTCGCTGGAACGTACAACCAAGAGACCCAGTACTTC. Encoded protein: CASSPLAGTYNQETQYF. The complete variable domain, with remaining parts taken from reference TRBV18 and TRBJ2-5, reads NAGVMQNPRHLVRRRGQEARLRCSPMKGHSHVYWYRQLPEEGLKFMVYLQKENIIDESGMPKERFSAEFPKEGPSILRIQQVVRGDSAAYFCASSPLAGTYNQETQYFGPGTRLLVL.

The CDR3, as DNA: TGTGCCAGTACCCAACAGGGAAATCCCTACGAGCAGTACTTC. This encodes CASTQQGNPYEQYF. The chain couples TRBV28 to TRBJ2-7, with TRBD1 as a possible D gene (6 bases). CDR1 and CDR2 from the germline V gene are MDHEN and SYDVKM. This CDR3 has 14 amino acids. Deletions cut 9 bases from V and 2 bases from J, with 17 bases between.

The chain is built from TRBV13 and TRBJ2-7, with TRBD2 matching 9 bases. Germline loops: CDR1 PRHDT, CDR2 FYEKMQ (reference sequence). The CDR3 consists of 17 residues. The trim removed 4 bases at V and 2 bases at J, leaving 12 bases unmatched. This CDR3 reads CASSSKTAGGSPYEQYF. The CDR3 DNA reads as TGTGCCAGCAGCTCGAAAACAGCGGGGGGATCTCCCTACGAGCAGTACTTC. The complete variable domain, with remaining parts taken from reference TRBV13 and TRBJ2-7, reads AAGVIQSPRHLIKEKRETATLKCYPIPRHDTVYWYQQGPGQDPQFLISFYEKMQSDKGSIPDRFSAQQFSDYHSELNMSSLELGDSALYFCASSSKTAGGSPYEQYFGPGTRLTVT.

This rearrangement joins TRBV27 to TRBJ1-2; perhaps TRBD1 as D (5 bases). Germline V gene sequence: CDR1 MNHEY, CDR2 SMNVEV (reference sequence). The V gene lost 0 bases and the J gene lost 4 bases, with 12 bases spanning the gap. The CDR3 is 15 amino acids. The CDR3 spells CASSLSGRVAYGYTF. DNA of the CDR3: TGTGCCAGCAGTTTATCAGGCAGGGTCGCCTATGGCTACACCTTC.

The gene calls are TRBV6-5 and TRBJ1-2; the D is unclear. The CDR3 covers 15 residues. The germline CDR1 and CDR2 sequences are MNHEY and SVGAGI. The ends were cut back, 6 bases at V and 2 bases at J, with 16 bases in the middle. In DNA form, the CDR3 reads TGTGCCAGCAGCTCACCCGGACTATTAAACTATGGCTACACCTTC. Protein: CASSSPGLLNYGYTF.

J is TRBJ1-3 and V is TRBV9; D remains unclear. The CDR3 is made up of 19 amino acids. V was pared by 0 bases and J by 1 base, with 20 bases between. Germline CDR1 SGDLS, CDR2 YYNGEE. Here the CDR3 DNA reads TGTGCCAGCAGCGTAGGGGCCGACTCTGTCGACTCTTCTGGAAACACCATATATTTT. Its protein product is CASSVGADSVDSSGNTIYF.

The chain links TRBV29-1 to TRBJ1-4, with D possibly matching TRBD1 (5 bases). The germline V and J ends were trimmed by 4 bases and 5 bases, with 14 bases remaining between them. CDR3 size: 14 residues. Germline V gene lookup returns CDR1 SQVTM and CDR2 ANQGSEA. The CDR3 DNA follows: TGCAGCGTTGTGGGACCGGGACGGAATGAAAAACTGTTTTTT. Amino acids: CSVVGPGRNEKLFF.

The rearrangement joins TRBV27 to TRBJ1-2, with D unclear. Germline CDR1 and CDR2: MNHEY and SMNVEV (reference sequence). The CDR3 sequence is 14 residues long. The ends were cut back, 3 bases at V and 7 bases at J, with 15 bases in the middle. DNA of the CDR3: TGTGCCAGCAGTTTGAAGGGTCGGTATGGTGGCTACACCTTC. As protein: CASSLKGRYGGYTF.

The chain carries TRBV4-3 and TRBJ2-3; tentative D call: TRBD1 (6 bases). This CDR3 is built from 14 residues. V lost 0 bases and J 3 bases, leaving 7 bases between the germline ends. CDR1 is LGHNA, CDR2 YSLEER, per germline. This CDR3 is CASSQDQGTDTQYF. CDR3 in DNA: TGCGCCAGCAGCCAAGACCAGGGGACAGATACGCAGTATTTT.

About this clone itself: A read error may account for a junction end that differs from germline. CDR3 residues: CASSPGTSGVNEQFF. The CDR3 bases are TGTGCTAGCAGTCCCGGGACTAGCGGGGTCAATGAGCAGTTCTTC. This chain links TRBV7-7 with TRBJ2-1, with 13 bases identical to TRBD2. Germline V CDR1 and CDR2: SSHAT, FNYEAQ (reference sequence). The CDR3 has 15 amino acids.

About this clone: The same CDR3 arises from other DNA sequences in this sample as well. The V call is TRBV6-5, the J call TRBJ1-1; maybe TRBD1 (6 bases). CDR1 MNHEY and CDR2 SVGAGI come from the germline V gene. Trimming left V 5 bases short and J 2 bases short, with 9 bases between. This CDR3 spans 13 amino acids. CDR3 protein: CASSPGANTEAFF. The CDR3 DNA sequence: TGTGCCAGCAGTCCGGGGGCAAACACTGAAGCTTTCTTT.

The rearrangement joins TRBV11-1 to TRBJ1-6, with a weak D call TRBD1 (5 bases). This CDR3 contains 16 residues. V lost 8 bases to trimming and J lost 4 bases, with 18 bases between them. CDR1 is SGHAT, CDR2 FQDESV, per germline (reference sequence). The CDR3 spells CASPWWGEVYNSPLHF. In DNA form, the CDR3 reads TGTGCCAGCCCCTGGTGGGGGGAAGTGTATAATTCACCCCTCCACTTT.

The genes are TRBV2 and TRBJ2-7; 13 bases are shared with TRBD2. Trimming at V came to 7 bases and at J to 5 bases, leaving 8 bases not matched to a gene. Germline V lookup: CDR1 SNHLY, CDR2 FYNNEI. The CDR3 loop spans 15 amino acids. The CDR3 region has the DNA TGTGCCAGCACCGAACGGACTAGCGGGAGTAACGAGCAGTACTTC. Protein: CASTERTSGSNEQYF.

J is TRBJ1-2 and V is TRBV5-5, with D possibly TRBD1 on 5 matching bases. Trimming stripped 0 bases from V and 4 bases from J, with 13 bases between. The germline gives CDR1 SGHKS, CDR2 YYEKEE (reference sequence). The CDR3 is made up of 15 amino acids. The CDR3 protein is CASSLGARDAYGYTF. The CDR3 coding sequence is TGTGCCAGCAGCTTGGGGGCCAGGGATGCCTATGGCTACACCTTC. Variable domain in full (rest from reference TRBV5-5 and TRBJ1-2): DAGVTQSPTHLIKTRGQQVTLRCSPISGHKSVSWYQQVLGQGPQFIFQYYEKEERGRGNFPDRFSARQFPNYSSELNVNALLLGDSALYLCASSLGARDAYGYTFGSGTRLTVV.